The clone carrying this TCR beta chain was seen a handful of times. The antigen is not known. All of the isolated RNA was reverse transcribed, so expressed TCRB transcripts were sequenced. TCRdb's copy holds only in-frame clones and misses some; the assay was immunoSEQ multiplex PCR. There are 130,000 or so clones in the sample; roughly 15% occur only once, and 2% to 3% lies in the top ten. This entry belongs to a study of beta chain features in type 1 diabetes. General study points: People with Type 1 diabetes carried modestly yet significantly shorter TCRB CDR3s in all four CD4+ subsets. The naive, central memory and Treg TCRB repertoires looked more alike in patients than they did in healthy donors.

CDR3 length: 13 amino acids. V lost 4 bases to trimming and J lost 8 bases; unmatched junction nucleotides: 6. CDR1 and CDR2 (germline): SGHRS, YFSETQ. The receptor was isolated from a man aged 25 to 40 with type 1 diabetes. The V gene is TRBV5-1, the J gene TRBJ2-3, with 8 positions matching TRBD2. Sequencing used central memory CD4+ T cells from blood. The CDR3 region is CASSTKLAATQYF. The CDR3 bases are TGCGCCAGCAGCACGAAACTAGCGGCTACGCAGTATTTT.